The 17 T cell receptor beta chains reported below all come from one sample, sequenced in a study of T-cell reconstitution after alpha-beta-depleted transplantation in children. Unique molecular identifiers were used in preparing the TCRbeta library. TCRdb independently ran MiXCR on the PCR reads; one entry per CDR3 protein. The repertoire includes about 400,000 distinct CDR3 sequences, 16% of them detected once, and around 28% sits in the top ten. Material: PBMCs, mostly from graft donor cells, obtained 360 days after TCRalphabeta/CD19-depleted stem cell transplant. These receptors all come from a boy less than two years old who had a stem cell transplant for Wiskott-Aldrich syndrome, so the T cells may come from the graft donor.

This clonotype was observed a handful of times. The chain is built from TRBV6-1 and TRBJ2-2; 7 bases map to TRBD2. V was pared by 6 bases and J by 3 bases, with 7 bases of the junction left unmatched. The germline V gene has CDR1 MNHNS and CDR2 SASEGT. CDR3 length equals 15 residues. The CDR3 DNA reads as TGTGCCAGCAGCGGGGGGTCCCGGGACACCGGGGAGCTGTTTTTT. Its translation is CASSGGSRDTGELFF.

The rearrangement links TRBV3-1 to TRBJ2-1, with 8 bases identical to TRBD2. There are 15 residues in the CDR3. Germline V gives CDR1 LGHDT, CDR2 YNNKEL (reference sequence). J was trimmed by 2 bases and V by 2 bases; bases with no gene match: 2. As DNA, the CDR3 is TGTGCCAGCAGCCAAAGGGGACTAGCCTACAATGAGCAGTTCTTC. It yields the protein CASSQRGLAYNEQFF.

This clonotype was seen only a few times. The rearrangement uses TRBV12-3 or TRBV12-4 and TRBJ2-1, with a tentative D call TRBD2 (6 bases). V lost 2 bases and J lost 3, with 14 bases in between. The CDR3 is made up of 16 amino acids. The CDR3 is CASSLPGDGVYNEQFF. CDR3 coding DNA: TGTGCCAGCAGTTTACCGGGAGACGGGGTCTACAATGAGCAGTTCTTC.

The chain is built from TRBV7-2 and TRBJ2-3; the D gene is possibly TRBD2 (5 bases). Trimming took off 1 base at V and 9 bases at J, with 8 bases between the two ends. Germline lookup yields CDR1 SGHTA and CDR2 FQGNSA. The CDR3 totals 12 residues. The CDR3 DNA follows: TGTGCCAGCAGCTTAGATAGCGAGACGCAGTATTTT. Translating gives CASSLDSETQYF. Combining the CDR3 with reference TRBV7-2 and TRBJ2-3 gives the whole variable domain GAGVSQSPSNKVTEKGKDVELRCDPISGHTALYWYRQSLGQGLEFLIYFQGNSAPDKSGLPSDRFSAERTGGSVSTLTIQRTQQEDSAVYLCASSLDSETQYFGPGTRLTVL.

The rearrangement links TRBV5-6 to TRBJ1-1; D possibly corresponds to TRBD1 (5 bases). This CDR3 region has 15 residues. Trimming took off 0 bases at V and 1 base at J, with 10 bases between the two ends. Germline V gene sequence: CDR1 SGHDT, CDR2 YYEEEE. CDR3 coding DNA: TGTGCCAGCAGCTTGGTTAGCAGGGAGAACACTGAAGCTTTCTTT. Translated, it gives CASSLVSRENTEAFF.

The chain couples TRBV5-6 to TRBJ1-6; 8 bases agree with TRBD1. The V gene end was trimmed by 2 bases and the J gene end by 8 bases; junction bases not matched to a gene: 6. The CDR3 spans 15 residues. CDR1 is SGHDT and CDR2 is YYEEEE in the germline V gene. The DNA of the CDR3 is TGTGCCAGCAGCTTCGGGACAGGAAAATATTCACCCCTCCACTTT. It encodes CASSFGTGKYSPLHF.

The CDR3 sequence: CASSSRLENIQYF. The CDR3 DNA follows: TGTGCCAGCTCAAGTAGATTGGAAAACATTCAGTACTTC. The chain has TRBV18 and TRBJ2-4; no reliable D call. CDR3 length equals 13 residues. Trimming took off 5 bases at V and 5 bases at J, with 10 bases between the two ends. CDR1 is KGHSH, CDR2 LQKENI, per germline.

V usage is TRBV29-1 and J usage is TRBJ2-2; perhaps TRBD1 as D (6 bases). The length of the CDR3 is 14 residues. The germline V gene has CDR1 SQVTM and CDR2 ANQGSEA. CDR3 protein: CSVAFDRYTGELFF. Written as DNA, the CDR3 is TGCAGTGTGGCCTTTGACAGGTACACCGGGGAGCTGTTTTTT.

This clonotype has a handful of counts. The chain employs TRBV5-1 and TRBJ2-7, with D possibly matching TRBD2 (5 bases). CDR1 and CDR2 (germline): SGHRS, YFSETQ. The V end was cut by 4 bases, the J end by 2 bases, with 13 bases between. The CDR3 sequence is 14 residues long. The CDR3 loop is CASSQKSGPYEQYF. The CDR3 DNA reads TGCGCCAGCAGCCAGAAAAGCGGCCCCTACGAGCAGTACTTC.

The chain has TRBV24-1 and TRBJ2-1; 7 bases are a match to TRBD1. CDR1 and CDR2 (germline): KGHDR, SFDVKD. The CDR3 covers 15 residues. Unmatched junction bases numbered 9, after V lost 7 bases and J lost 4 bases. The chain's CDR3 is CATREGDRFYNEQFF. In nucleotides, the CDR3 is TGTGCCACCAGAGAGGGGGACAGATTTTACAATGAGCAGTTCTTC.

CDR3 in amino acids: CASSQEQRGMYQETQYF. DNA for the CDR3: TGCGCCAGCAGCCAAGAACAGCGAGGGATGTACCAAGAGACCCAGTACTTC. The genes are TRBV4-3 and TRBJ2-5, with D possibly being TRBD2 (5 bases). Trimming removed 0 bases at V and 0 bases at J, with 14 bases between. This CDR3 has 17 residues. Looked up from germline, CDR1 is LGHNA and CDR2 is YSLEER.

In this sample, this clonotype turned up a few times. The rearrangement uses TRBV18 and TRBJ2-1; D gene ambiguous. The CDR3 is made up of 17 amino acids. Trimming took off 1 base at V and 0 bases at J, with 13 bases between the two ends. CDR1 KGHSH and CDR2 LQKENI come from the germline V gene. CDR3 nucleotide sequence: TGTGCCAGCTCACCACTGTTCCAGGTTCTCTCCTACAATGAGCAGTTCTTC. Translation: CASSPLFQVLSYNEQFF.

CDR3 loop: CASSHEPGLAGTYEQYF. In nucleotides, the CDR3 is TGTGCCAGCAGCCACGAACCGGGACTAGCGGGGACCTACGAGCAGTACTTC. The chain recombines TRBV4-2 with TRBJ2-7; 13 positions match TRBD2. V was clipped by 3 bases and J by 2 bases; unmatched bases: 7. CDR1 is LGHNA and CDR2 is YNFKEQ in the germline V gene. The CDR3 contains 17 residues.

This clonotype was recorded at least ten times. This rearrangement joins TRBV5-1 to TRBJ2-3; TRBD2 matches 10 bases. CDR3 length: 15 residues. CDR1 and CDR2 from the germline V gene are SGHRS and YFSETQ. The J segment lost 6 bases and the V segment lost 5 bases, leaving 9 bases of the junction unmatched. CDR3 loop: CASSSGGNLIDTQYF. The CDR3 nucleotides read TGCGCCAGCAGTAGCGGGGGGAATCTCATCGATACGCAGTATTTT.

The J gene is TRBJ2-5, the V gene TRBV20-1, with D possibly TRBD1 on 5 matching bases. The CDR3 runs to 15 residues. Trimming pared 0 bases from V and 5 bases from J, leaving 16 bases between. Germline assignment: CDR1 DFQATT and CDR2 SNEGSKA (reference sequence). The CDR3 nucleotides are TGCAGTGCTAGAGATGGGGCCAGGAGCAGCGAGACCCAGTACTTC. This gives the protein CSARDGARSSETQYF.

This clonotype was seen more than once but under ten times. V usage is TRBV5-1 and J usage is TRBJ2-1, with 16 bases fitting TRBD2. V gave up 4 bases and J gave up 2 bases; unmatched junction bases: 9. Germline CDR1 SGHRS, CDR2 YFSETQ. The CDR3 extends over 19 amino acids. CDR3 sequence reads: CASSPGTSGRAFPYNEQFF. CDR3 DNA sequence: TGCGCCAGCAGCCCTGGGACTAGCGGGAGGGCCTTCCCCTACAATGAGCAGTTCTTC.

The chain joins TRBV6-6 to TRBJ1-1; D is ambiguous. V gave up 2 bases and J gave up 1 base, with 5 bases separating them. This CDR3 contains 13 residues. Germline assignment: CDR1 MNHNY and CDR2 SVGAGI (reference sequence). The CDR3 loop reads CASSYTANTEAFF. DNA of the CDR3: TGTGCCAGCAGTTACACAGCGAACACTGAAGCTTTCTTT.